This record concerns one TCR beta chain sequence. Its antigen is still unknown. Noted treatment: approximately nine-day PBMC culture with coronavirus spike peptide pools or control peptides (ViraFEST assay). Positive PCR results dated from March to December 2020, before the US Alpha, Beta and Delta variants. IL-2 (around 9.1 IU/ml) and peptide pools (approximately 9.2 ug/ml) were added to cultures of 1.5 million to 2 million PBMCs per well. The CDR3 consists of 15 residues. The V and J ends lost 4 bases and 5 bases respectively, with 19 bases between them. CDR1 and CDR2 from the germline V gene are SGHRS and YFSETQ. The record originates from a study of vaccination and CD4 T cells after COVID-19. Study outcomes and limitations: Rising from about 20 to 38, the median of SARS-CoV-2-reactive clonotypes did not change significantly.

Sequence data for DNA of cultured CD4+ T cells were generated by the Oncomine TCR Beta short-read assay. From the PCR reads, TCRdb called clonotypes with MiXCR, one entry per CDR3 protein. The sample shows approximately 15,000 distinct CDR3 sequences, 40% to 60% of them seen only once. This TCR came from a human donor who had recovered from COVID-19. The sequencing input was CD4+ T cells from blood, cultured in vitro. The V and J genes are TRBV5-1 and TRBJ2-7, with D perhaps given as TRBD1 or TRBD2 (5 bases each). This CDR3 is CASSGQGRAGNEQYF. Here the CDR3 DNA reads TGCGCCAGCAGCGGCCAGGGTAGGGCCGGGAACGAGCAGTACTTC.